The 22 T cell receptor beta chains below come from one sample, sequenced in a study of T cells after yellow fever vaccination (dated by TCRdb to about 2019). In light of the paper, this sample's treatment or condition label describes: live attenuated yellow fever vaccine strain. The library was obtained by 5' RACE. This sample was sequenced with an Illumina HiSeq 2500. TCRdb reanalyzed the raw reads on its own, using fastp at Q25 for trimming and MiXCR for clone calling, and kept in-frame beta chains. Records with the same CDR3 protein are collapsed into one entry carrying the most frequent genes and DNA. The sample yields some 600,000 distinct CDR3 sequences; about 17% were counted once. 15% to 20% of the sample is held by the ten biggest clonotypes. This material consisted of PBMCs, taken 5 days after the first yellow fever vaccination. The receptors here all came from a young man who received the YFV17D yellow fever vaccine.

The chain links TRBV29-1 to TRBJ1-2; D unresolved. Trimming removed 7 bases at V and 3 bases at J, with 15 bases between. The CDR3 has 13 amino acids. Germline loops: CDR1 SQVTM, CDR2 ANQGSEA. CDR3: CSAQPTEDYGYTF. In nucleotides, the CDR3 is TGCAGCGCGCAACCGACGGAGGACTATGGCTACACCTTC.

This clonotype has just a few counts. The chain combines TRBV7-2 with TRBJ2-7; D is uncertain. CDR3 length equals 15 residues. Germline V gives CDR1 SGHTA, CDR2 FQGNSA. Trimming shortened V by 5 bases and J by 0 bases, and 14 bases separated the two germline ends. CDR3 loop: CASSQDPNPSYEQYF. CDR3 sequence (DNA): TGTGCCAGCAGCCAGGATCCCAACCCCTCCTACGAGCAGTACTTC.

This clonotype was recorded many times. The V and J genes are TRBV29-1 and TRBJ2-2, with unresolved D. Germline loops: CDR1 SQVTM, CDR2 ANQGSEA. The V gene lost 4 bases and the J gene lost 4 bases, with 7 bases spanning the gap. The CDR3 loop spans 12 amino acids. DNA for the CDR3: TGCAGCGTTGCGCGGCCCACCGGGGAGCTGTTTTTT. Translated, it gives CSVARPTGELFF.

The table lists this clonotype with a few counts. The chain uses TRBV7-2 and TRBJ1-6; D is possibly TRBD1 (6 bases). CDR1 SGHTA and CDR2 FQGNSA come from the germline V gene. Trimming cost V 1 base and J 6 bases, with 16 bases left between them. The CDR3 has 17 amino acids. In DNA, the CDR3 is TGTGCCAGCAGCTTAGGGGGGCCTCGGACAGCTAATTCACCCCTCCACTTT. Residues: CASSLGGPRTANSPLHF.

This chain links TRBV2 with TRBJ1-6, with 9 nucleotides matching TRBD1. Germline assignment: CDR1 SNHLY and CDR2 FYNNEI. The CDR3 loop spans 15 amino acids. Trimming at V came to 4 bases and at J to 10 bases, leaving 8 bases not matched to a gene. Here the CDR3 DNA reads TGTGCCAGCAGTGTAGGTAGGACAGGGGCATCACCCCTCCACTTT. Its translation: CASSVGRTGASPLHF.

The genes are TRBV20-1 and TRBJ2-1; D is uncertain. V gave up 3 bases and J gave up 4 bases, with 10 bases separating them. The germline V gene encodes CDR1 DFQATT and CDR2 SNEGSKA (reference sequence). The CDR3 consists of 13 residues. CDR3 amino acids: CSARTDPYNEQFF. CDR3 coding DNA: TGCAGTGCTAGGACCGATCCTTACAATGAGCAGTTCTTC.

This sequence joins TRBV27 and TRBJ2-7; perhaps TRBD1 as D (6 bases). The CDR3 length is 13 residues. V lost 4 bases and J 6 bases, leaving 13 bases between the germline ends. The V gene's germline CDR1 is MNHEY and CDR2 SMNVEV (reference sequence). CDR3 DNA sequence: TGTGCCAGCAGTTCCTCCTTCAGGGGCGAGCAGTACGTC. This sequence encodes CASSSSFRGEQYV.

The sample holds a few counts of this clonotype. The rearrangement uses TRBV28 and TRBJ1-1; D possibly corresponds to TRBD1 (6 bases). CDR1 and CDR2 (germline): MDHEN, SYDVKM. Trimming took 6 bases from V and 5 from J, leaving 19 bases between them. CDR3 size: 15 residues. This chain's CDR3 is CASSSSGADDTEAFF. For the CDR3, the DNA is TGTGCCAGCAGCTCCTCGGGGGCCGATGATACTGAAGCTTTCTTT.

A few counts support this clonotype. V gene TRBV20-1 combines with J gene TRBJ1-6, with a weak D call TRBD1 (6 bases). Trimming cost V 6 bases and J 8 bases, with 14 bases left between them. Germline V CDR1 and CDR2: DFQATT, SNEGSKA (reference sequence). The CDR3 loop spans 13 amino acids. The DNA for the CDR3 is TGCAGTGCACCTAGGACAGTAGATTCACCCCTCCACTTT. Residues: CSAPRTVDSPLHF.

This clonotype was seen a handful of times. The V and J genes are TRBV7-6 and TRBJ2-1; no reliable D call. CDR1 SGHVS and CDR2 FNYEAQ come from the germline V gene. The V gene lost 3 bases and the J gene lost 7 bases, with 7 bases spanning the gap. CDR3 length: 12 amino acids. The CDR3: CASSFAFNEQFF. CDR3 DNA sequence: TGTGCCAGCAGCTTCGCTTTTAATGAGCAGTTCTTC.

This rearrangement joins TRBV7-8 to TRBJ2-2; 7 positions match TRBD1. CDR1 SGHVS and CDR2 FQNEAQ come from the germline V gene. Losses at the gene ends were 3 bases for V and 2 bases for J; bases not matched to a gene: 6. The CDR3 runs to 16 residues. The CDR3 DNA is TGTGCCAGCAGCTTTTTGGGACAGAGTAACACCGGGGAGCTGTTTTTT. Protein sequence: CASSFLGQSNTGELFF.

This chain links TRBV21-1 with TRBJ2-5; the table's D call, TRBD2, was not checked against the DNA. TRBV21-1 is marked as a pseudogene. The length of the CDR3 is 15 residues. In nucleotides, the CDR3 is TGTGCCAGCAGCAATAGGTGGTGGGAGGAGAGGACCCAGTACTTC. This sequence encodes CASSNRWWEERTQYF.

The rearrangement links TRBV6-2 or TRBV6-3 to TRBJ2-3; D remains unclear. V was trimmed by 2 bases and J by 3 bases, leaving 15 bases between them. Per germline, CDR1 MNHEY and CDR2 SVGEGT. This CDR3 has 16 amino acids. Here the CDR3 DNA reads TGTGCCAGCAGTTACAGGAGTATTGGGCCTACAGATACGCAGTATTTT. This sequence encodes CASSYRSIGPTDTQYF.

This clonotype was detected only a few times. The CDR3 nucleotides are TGTGCCACCAGTGCCTCAACGACAGGGGTTGACCAAGAGACCCAGTACTTC. Translated: CATSASTTGVDQETQYF. The rearrangement joins TRBV24-1 to TRBJ2-5, with 8 nucleotides matching TRBD1. This CDR3 has 17 residues. Trimming removed 5 bases from V and 0 bases from J; junction bases left unmatched: 10. The germline CDR1 and CDR2 sequences are KGHDR and SFDVKD.

The V and J genes are TRBV6-5 and TRBJ2-3, with D perhaps TRBD2 (6 bases). The CDR3 totals 14 residues. Trimming took off 4 bases at V and 2 bases at J, with 10 bases between the two ends. Germline V gene sequence: CDR1 MNHEY, CDR2 SVGAGI. The DNA of the CDR3 is TGTGCCAGCAGTTCCGGGACTTACACAGATACGCAGTATTTT. Protein sequence: CASSSGTYTDTQYF.

This clonotype was counted at least ten times. This chain connects TRBV24-1 to TRBJ2-3; D remains ambiguous. Trimming shortened V by 5 bases and J by 6 bases, and 11 bases separated the two germline ends. There are 13 residues in the CDR3. CDR1 is KGHDR, CDR2 SFDVKD, per germline. The CDR3 here is CATSGWADDTQYF. In DNA form, the CDR3 reads TGTGCCACCAGTGGCTGGGCAGACGATACGCAGTATTTT.

This chain joins TRBV7-3 and TRBJ2-5; no definite D call. Germline-derived CDR1 and CDR2 are SGHTA and FQGTGA. V was pared by 0 bases and J by 1 base, with 9 bases between. CDR3 size: 15 residues. CDR3 in amino acids: CASSLTGAFQETQYF. The CDR3 nucleotides are TGTGCCAGCAGCTTAACGGGCGCATTCCAAGAGACCCAGTACTTC.

The V and J genes are TRBV4-2 and TRBJ1-2, with a possible D match to TRBD1 (6 bases). V was shortened by 2 bases and J by 8 bases, with 18 bases between the two germline ends. The CDR3 sequence is 15 residues long. Germline lookup yields CDR1 LGHNA and CDR2 YNFKEQ. In DNA, the CDR3 is TGTGCCAGCAGCCAAAAGGGACATGGGGCTTTGGGCTACACCTTC. Translating gives CASSQKGHGALGYTF.

This clonotype was picked up a small number of times. V and J are TRBV5-1 and TRBJ2-7, with D perhaps given as TRBD1 or TRBD2 (5 bases each). With 4 bases removed from V and 1 base from J, the gap between germline ends came to 18 bases. Germline assignment: CDR1 SGHRS and CDR2 YFSETQ. This CDR3 is built from 16 residues. CDR3 loop: CASSPDSSGSSYEQYF. CDR3 sequence (DNA): TGCGCCAGCAGCCCCGACAGTTCAGGGAGTTCCTACGAGCAGTACTTC. The full variable domain, in which reference TRBV5-1 and TRBJ2-7 provide the parts outside the CDR3, is KAGVTQTPRYLIKTRGQQVTLSCSPISGHRSVSWYQQTPGQGLQFLFEYFSETQRNKGNFPGRFSGRQFSNSRSEMNVSTLELGDSALYLCASSPDSSGSSYEQYFGPGTRLTVT.

As to this clonotype: It is unclear where the CDR3 begins or ends on the DNA, so no DNA is shown, and the CDR3 is as TCRdb lists it. The rearrangement uses TRBV28 and TRBJ2-1; the table's D call, TRBD2, was not checked against the DNA. Counting both end residues, the CDR3 totals 15 amino acids. CDR1 is MDHEN, CDR2 SYDVKM, per germline. CDR3 sequence: CASILAEVSYNEQFF.

The chain joins TRBV6-2 or TRBV6-3 to TRBJ2-3, with 9 nucleotides matching TRBD1. J lost 3 bases, V lost 2 bases, and 6 bases had no gene match. The CDR3 covers 16 residues. Germline V gene lookup returns CDR1 MNHEY and CDR2 SVGEGT. The CDR3 region is CASSYPDRGRTDTQYF. The CDR3, as DNA: TGTGCCAGCAGTTACCCGGACAGGGGAAGGACAGATACGCAGTATTTT.

The chain carries TRBV9 and TRBJ1-1; no reliable D call. Germline values: CDR1 SGDLS, CDR2 YYNGEE. V dropped 1 base and J dropped 0 bases, with 7 bases sitting between them. The CDR3 spans 14 residues. CDR3 amino acids: CASSVTSLNTEAFF. The DNA of the CDR3 is TGTGCCAGCAGCGTAACCAGTCTGAACACTGAAGCTTTCTTT.